This TCR beta chain was observed in a study of cytomegalovirus exposure and HLA in healthy donors. CDR3 length equals 13 residues. From germline, CDR1 is SEHNR and CDR2 FQNEAQ (reference sequence). The ends were cut back, 5 bases at V and 1 base at J, with 6 bases in the middle. Use of 60 Vbeta and 13 Jbeta primers characterized the PCR. This table comes from immunoSEQ multiplex PCR, and its TCRdb copy is limited to in-frame clones, with some not included. The sample lists under 200,000 clones, 84% seen once, with about 0.25% in the top ten. Findings of the study overall: Later analysis demonstrated an association between a missense DCLRE1C variant and TCR beta V- and J-gene trimming. In an earlier analysis, in some 500 donors, most V segments appeared productive either ~87% or ~30% of the time.

With regard to this clone: Its antigen is unknown.

The sequence was collected from a boy aged 10-17 years in good health and CMV-seronegative. The chain is built from TRBV7-9 and TRBJ2-1; a possible D gene is TRBD1 (5 bases). Sequencing was carried out using PBMCs. The CDR3 DNA reads as TGTGCCAGCAGCCGGACATCCTACAATGAGCAGTTCTTC. Translation: CASSRTSYNEQFF.